The T cell receptor (beta chain) described here comes from a study of T cell responses to AZD1222 COVID-19 vaccine. Notes on the study in general: Vaccine-associated CD4 TCRs spanned spike, dominant at 160-218 and 743-854. Most donors were white British and more were female, and clonal diversity was possibly underestimated. The study sampled repertoires only after the peak T cell response.

On this clone: Its antigen is currently unknown.

Germline CDR1 MDHEN, CDR2 SYDVKM. V lost 6 bases and J lost 3, with 11 bases in between. CDR3 length: 13 residues. Using immunoSEQ multiplex PCR, the repertoire was profiled, and TCRdb retains in-frame clones only, with some absent. This sample has about 120,000 clones, with 80% to 90% found just once. The sequence was collected from an adult in good health. Sample: peripheral blood, taken on day 0 of MenACWY control vaccination. This sequence joins TRBV28 and TRBJ1-2; D is possibly TRBD1 (6 bases). The CDR3 DNA reads as TGTGCCAGCAGCCCAGGGACATACTATGGCTACACCTTC. Translated, it gives CASSPGTYYGYTF.